This T cell receptor (beta chain) appears in the sequencing data of a study of cytomegalovirus exposure and HLA in healthy donors. Germline-derived CDR1 and CDR2 are SGHDT and YYEEEE. Deletions cut 0 bases from V and 2 bases from J, with 11 bases between. This CDR3 region has 15 residues. General study points: The study found most TCR sequences rare, yet found some public TCRs in many donors.

To note about this clone: The antigen is not known. Because the CDR3 is missing its conserved closing phenylalanine or tryptophan, this is likely a read error.

PCR involved 60 Vbeta and 13 Jbeta primers. Libraries were prepared by immunoSEQ multiplex PCR; TCRdb keeps only in-frame clonotypes and omits some of them. The sample shows 150,000 or so clones, about 77% of them seen only once. The specimen sequenced was PBMCs. The chain links TRBV5-6 to TRBJ1-2; D ambiguous. This TCR was sampled from a man aged 25 to 45 in good health and CMV-seronegative. The CDR3 bases are TGTGCCAGCAGCTTGGTGCAGAATTTCAACTATGGCTACACCCTC. Translated, it gives CASSLVQNFNYGYTL.